This T cell receptor (beta chain) was documented in a study of T-cell memory formation after mild COVID-19. V was cut by 1 base and J by 0 bases, with 7 bases left in between. The V gene's germline CDR1 is MNHNY and CDR2 SVGAGI (reference sequence). This CDR3 is 15 amino acids long. 5'RACE primed from the constant segment yielded TCR alpha and TCR beta cDNA libraries bearing sample barcodes and UMIs. One entry per CDR3 protein results from TCRdb running MiXCR on the 5' RACE reads. The sample lists about 68,000 distinct CDR3 sequences; 16% were seen once. The sequence derives from an adult woman who had mild COVID-19 (a few samples of this study predate the infection). Cell type and time point are not known. Sequenced: PBMCs or a T cell subset sorted from them (not recorded which). This chain links TRBV6-6 with TRBJ1-5; the D is unclear. The CDR3 nucleotides read TGTGCCAGCAGTTACTGGACGGATAGCAATCAGCCCCAGCATTTT. Its translation: CASSYWTDSNQPQHF.